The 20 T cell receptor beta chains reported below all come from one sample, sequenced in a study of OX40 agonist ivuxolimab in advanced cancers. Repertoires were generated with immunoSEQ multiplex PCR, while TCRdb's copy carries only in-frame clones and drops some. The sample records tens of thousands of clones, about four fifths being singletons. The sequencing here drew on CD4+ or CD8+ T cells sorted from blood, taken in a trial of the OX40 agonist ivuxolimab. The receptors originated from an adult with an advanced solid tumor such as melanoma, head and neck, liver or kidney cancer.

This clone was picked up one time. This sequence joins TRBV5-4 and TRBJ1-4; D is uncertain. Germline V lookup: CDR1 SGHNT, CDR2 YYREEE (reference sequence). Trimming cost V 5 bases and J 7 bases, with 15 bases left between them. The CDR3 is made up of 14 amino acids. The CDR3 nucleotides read TGTGCCAGCAGTTCAGAGAACGGCCTTGAAAAACTGTTTTTT. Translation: CASSSENGLEKLFF.

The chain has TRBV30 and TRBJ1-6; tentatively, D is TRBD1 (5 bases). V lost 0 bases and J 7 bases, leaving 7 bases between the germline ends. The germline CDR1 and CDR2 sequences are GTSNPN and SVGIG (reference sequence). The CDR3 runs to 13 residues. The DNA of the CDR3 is TGTGCCTGGAGTGTGGACACCAATTCACCCCTCCACTTT. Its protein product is CAWSVDTNSPLHF.

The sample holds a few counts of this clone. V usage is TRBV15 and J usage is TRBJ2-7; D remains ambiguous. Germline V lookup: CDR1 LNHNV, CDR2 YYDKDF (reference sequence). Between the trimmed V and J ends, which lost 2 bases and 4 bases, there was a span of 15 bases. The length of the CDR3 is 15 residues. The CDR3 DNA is TGTGCCACCAGCAGACCCCAAGGCAGTGGGTACGAGCAGTACTTC. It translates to CATSRPQGSGYEQYF.

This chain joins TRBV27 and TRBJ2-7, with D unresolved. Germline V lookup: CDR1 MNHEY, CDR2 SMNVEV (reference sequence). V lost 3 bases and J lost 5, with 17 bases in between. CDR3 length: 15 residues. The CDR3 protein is CASSFLARLTHEQYF. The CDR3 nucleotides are TGTGCCAGCAGTTTTCTGGCCAGGCTCACCCACGAGCAGTACTTC.

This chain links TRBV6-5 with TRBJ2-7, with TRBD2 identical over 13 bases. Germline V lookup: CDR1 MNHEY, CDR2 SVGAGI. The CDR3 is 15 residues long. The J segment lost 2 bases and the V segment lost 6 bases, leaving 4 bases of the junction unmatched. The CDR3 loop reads CASSITSGGAYEQYF. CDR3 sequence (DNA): TGTGCCAGCAGCATCACTAGCGGGGGGGCCTACGAGCAGTACTTC.

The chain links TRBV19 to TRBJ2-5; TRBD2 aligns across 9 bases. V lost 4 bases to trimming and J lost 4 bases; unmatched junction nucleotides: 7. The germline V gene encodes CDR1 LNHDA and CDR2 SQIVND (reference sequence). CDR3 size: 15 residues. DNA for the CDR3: TGTGCCAGTAGTAATCGAGCGGGAGGTGGAGAGACCCAGTACTTC. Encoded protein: CASSNRAGGGETQYF.

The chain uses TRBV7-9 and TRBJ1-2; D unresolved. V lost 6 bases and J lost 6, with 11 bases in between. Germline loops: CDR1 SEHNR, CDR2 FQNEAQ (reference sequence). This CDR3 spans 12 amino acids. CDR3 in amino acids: CASRRNLDGYTF. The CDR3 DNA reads TGTGCCAGCAGACGTAATTTGGATGGCTACACCTTC. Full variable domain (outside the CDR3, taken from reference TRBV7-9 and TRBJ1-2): DTGVSQNPRHKITKRGQNVTFRCDPISEHNRLYWYRQTLGQGPEFLTYFQNEAQLEKSRLLSDRFSAERPKGSFSTLEIQRTEQGDSAMYLCASRRNLDGYTFGSGTRLTVV.

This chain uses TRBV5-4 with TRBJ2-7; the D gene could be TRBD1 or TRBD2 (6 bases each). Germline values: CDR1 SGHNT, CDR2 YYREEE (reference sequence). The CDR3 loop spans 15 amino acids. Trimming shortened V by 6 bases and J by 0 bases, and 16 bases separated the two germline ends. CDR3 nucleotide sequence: TGTGCCAGCACCCTAACGGGGGCGAGCTCCTACGAGCAGTACTTC. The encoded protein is CASTLTGASSYEQYF.

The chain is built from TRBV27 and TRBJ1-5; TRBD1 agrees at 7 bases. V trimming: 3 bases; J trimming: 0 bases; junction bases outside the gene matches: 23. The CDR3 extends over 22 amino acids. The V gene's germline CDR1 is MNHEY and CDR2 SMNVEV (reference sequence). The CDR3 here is CASSFYNPGTNDRVNSNQPQHF. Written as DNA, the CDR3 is TGTGCCAGCAGTTTCTATAACCCAGGGACCAACGACAGGGTCAATAGCAATCAGCCCCAGCATTTT.

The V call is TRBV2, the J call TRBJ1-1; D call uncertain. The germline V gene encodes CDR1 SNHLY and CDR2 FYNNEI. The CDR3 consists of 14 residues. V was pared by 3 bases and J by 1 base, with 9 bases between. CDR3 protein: CASSDRGRNTEAFF. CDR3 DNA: TGTGCCAGCAGTGATCGAGGGAGGAACACTGAAGCTTTCTTT.

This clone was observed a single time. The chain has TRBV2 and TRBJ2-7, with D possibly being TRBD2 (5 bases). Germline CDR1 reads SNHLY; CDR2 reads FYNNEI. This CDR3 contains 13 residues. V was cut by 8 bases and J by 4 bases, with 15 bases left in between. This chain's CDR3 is CASSPGMRYEQYF. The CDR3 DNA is TGTGCCAGCTCGCCGGGGATGAGGTACGAGCAGTACTTC. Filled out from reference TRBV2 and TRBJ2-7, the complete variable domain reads EPEVTQTPSHQVTQMGQEVILRCVPISNHLYFYWYRQILGQKVEFLVSFYNNEISEKSEIFDDQFSVERPDGSNFTLKIRSTKLEDSAMYFCASSPGMRYEQYFGPGTRLTVT.

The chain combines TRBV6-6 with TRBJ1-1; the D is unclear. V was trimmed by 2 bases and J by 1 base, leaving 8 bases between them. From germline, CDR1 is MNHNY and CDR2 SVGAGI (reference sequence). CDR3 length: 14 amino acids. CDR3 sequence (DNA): TGTGCCAGCAGTTACGGACTGACGAACACTGAAGCTTTCTTT. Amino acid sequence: CASSYGLTNTEAFF.

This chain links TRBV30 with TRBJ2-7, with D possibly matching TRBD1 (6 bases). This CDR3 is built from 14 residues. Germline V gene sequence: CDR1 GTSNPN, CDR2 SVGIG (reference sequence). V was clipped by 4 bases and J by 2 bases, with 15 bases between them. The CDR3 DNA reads TGTGCCTGGATGGGCCGGGACACCGCCTACGAGCAGTACTTC. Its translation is CAWMGRDTAYEQYF.

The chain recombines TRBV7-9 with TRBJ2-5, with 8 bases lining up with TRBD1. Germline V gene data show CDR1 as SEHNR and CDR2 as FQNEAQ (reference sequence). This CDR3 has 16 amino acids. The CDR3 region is CVASGGGGGQEETQYF. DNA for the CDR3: TGTGTCGCATCGGGCGGAGGTGGGGGACAGGAAGAGACCCAGTACTTC.

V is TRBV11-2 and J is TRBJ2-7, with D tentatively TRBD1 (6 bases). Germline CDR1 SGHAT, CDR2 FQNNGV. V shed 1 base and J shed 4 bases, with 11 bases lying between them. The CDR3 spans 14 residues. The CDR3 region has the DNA TGTGCCAGCAGCTTAGTTCACAGGGAATACGAGCAGTACTTC. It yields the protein CASSLVHREYEQYF.

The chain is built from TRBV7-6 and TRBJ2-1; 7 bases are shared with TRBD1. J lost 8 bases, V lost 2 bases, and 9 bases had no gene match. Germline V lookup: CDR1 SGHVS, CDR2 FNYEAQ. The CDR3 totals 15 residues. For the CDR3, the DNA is TGTGCCAGCAGCTTAAACCCAAACACAGGGGATGAGCAGTTCTTC. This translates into CASSLNPNTGDEQFF.

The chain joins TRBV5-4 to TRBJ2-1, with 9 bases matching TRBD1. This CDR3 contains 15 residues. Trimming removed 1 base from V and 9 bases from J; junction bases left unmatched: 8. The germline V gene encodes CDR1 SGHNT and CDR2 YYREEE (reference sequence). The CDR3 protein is CASSLQTGGFSEQFF. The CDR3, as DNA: TGTGCCAGCAGCTTGCAGACAGGGGGTTTCAGTGAGCAGTTCTTC.

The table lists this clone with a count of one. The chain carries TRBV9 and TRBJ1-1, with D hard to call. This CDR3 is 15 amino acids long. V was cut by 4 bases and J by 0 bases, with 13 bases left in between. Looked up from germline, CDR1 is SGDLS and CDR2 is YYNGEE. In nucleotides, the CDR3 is TGTGCCAGCAGCCCCTACGCTCAGCTGAACACTGAAGCTTTCTTT. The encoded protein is CASSPYAQLNTEAFF.

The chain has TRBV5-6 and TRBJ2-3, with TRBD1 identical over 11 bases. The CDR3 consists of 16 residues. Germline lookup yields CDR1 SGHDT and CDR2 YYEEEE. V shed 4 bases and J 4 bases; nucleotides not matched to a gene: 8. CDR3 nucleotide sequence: TGTGCCAGCAGCCAATCCCGGACAGGGGGCGCAGATACGCAGTATTTT. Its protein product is CASSQSRTGGADTQYF.

As DNA, the CDR3 is TGTGCCAGCTCGGGGGGCGGGGGGGCGGAGGAGACCCAGTACTTC. Protein sequence: CASSGGGGAEETQYF. The V gene is TRBV2, the J gene TRBJ2-5; the match to TRBD2 covers 9 bases. Trimming took 8 bases from V and 5 from J; bases not matched to a gene: 12. This CDR3 spans 15 amino acids. Germline V gives CDR1 SNHLY, CDR2 FYNNEI.